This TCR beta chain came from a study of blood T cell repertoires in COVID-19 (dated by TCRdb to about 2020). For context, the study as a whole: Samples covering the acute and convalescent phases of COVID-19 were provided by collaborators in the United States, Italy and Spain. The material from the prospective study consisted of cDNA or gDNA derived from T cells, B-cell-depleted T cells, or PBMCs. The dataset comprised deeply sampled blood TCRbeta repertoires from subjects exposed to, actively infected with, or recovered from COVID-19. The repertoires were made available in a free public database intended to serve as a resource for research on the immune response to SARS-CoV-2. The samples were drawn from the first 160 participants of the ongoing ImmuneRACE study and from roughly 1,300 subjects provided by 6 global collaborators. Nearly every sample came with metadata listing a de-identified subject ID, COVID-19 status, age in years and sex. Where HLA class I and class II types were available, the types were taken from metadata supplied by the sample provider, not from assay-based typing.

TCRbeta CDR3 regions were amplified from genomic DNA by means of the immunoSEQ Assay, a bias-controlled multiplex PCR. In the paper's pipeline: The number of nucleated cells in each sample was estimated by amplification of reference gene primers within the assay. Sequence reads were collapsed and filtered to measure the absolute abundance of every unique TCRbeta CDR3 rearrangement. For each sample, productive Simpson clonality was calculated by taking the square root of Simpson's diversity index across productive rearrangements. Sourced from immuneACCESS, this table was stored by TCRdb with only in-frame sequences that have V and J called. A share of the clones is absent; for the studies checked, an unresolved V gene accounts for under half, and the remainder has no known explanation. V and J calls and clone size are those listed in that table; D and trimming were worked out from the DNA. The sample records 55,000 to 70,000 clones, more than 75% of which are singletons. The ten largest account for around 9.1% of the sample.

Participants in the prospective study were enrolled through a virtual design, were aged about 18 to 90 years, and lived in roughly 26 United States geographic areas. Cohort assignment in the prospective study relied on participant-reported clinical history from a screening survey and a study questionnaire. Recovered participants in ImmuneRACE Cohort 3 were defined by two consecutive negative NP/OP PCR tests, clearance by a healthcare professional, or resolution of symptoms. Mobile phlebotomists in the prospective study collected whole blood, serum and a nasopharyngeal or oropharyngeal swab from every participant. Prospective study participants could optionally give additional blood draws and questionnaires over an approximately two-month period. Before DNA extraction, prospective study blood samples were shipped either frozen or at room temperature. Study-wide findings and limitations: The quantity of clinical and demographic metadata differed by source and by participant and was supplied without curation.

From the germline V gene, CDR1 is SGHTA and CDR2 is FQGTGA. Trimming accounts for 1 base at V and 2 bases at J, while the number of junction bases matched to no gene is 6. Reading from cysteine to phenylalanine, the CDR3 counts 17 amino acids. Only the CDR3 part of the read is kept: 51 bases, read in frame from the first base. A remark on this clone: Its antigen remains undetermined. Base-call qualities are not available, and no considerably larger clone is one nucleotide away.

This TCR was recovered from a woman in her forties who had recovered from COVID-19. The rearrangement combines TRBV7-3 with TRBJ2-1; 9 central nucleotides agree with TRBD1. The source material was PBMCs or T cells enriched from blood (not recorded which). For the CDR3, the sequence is CASSLNPGQGPYNEQFF. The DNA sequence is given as TGTGCCAGCAGCTTAAACCCGGGACAGGGACCCTACAATGAGCAGTTCTTC.